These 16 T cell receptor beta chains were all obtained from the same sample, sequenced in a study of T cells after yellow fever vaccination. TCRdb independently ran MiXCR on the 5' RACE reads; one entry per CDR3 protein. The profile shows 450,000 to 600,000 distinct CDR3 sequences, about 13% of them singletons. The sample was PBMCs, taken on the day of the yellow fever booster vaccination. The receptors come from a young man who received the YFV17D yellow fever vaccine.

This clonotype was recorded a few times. CDR3 bases: TGTGCCAGCAGTCGACCGGACAGGGAGGGGTTCTACGAGCAGTACTTC. Protein: CASSRPDREGFYEQYF. V usage is TRBV6-1 and J usage is TRBJ2-7; a weak D match, TRBD1 (8 bases). The germline gives CDR1 MNHNS, CDR2 SASEGT. The CDR3 has 16 residues. The ends were cut back, 5 bases at V and 3 bases at J, with 20 bases in the middle.

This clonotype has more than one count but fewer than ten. The CDR3 loop reads CASSHTGEVVEQYF. In nucleotides, the CDR3 is TGTGCCAGCAGTCACACAGGAGAGGTGGTCGAGCAGTACTTC. V is TRBV27 and J is TRBJ2-7; perhaps TRBD1 as D (5 bases). V lost 5 bases and J lost 6, with 17 bases in between. From germline, CDR1 is MNHEY and CDR2 SMNVEV (reference sequence). The CDR3 has 14 amino acids.

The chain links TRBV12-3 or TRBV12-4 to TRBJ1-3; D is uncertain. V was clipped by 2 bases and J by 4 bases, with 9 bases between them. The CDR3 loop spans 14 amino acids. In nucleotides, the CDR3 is TGTGCCAGCAGTTTATGGGCGGCGGGAAACACCATATATTTT. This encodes CASSLWAAGNTIYF.

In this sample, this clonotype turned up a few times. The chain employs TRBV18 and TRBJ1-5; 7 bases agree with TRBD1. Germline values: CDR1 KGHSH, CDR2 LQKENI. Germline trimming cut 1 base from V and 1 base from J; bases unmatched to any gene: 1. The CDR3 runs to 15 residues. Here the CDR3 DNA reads TGTGCCAGCTCACCACAGGGGGCAAGCAATCAGCCCCAGCATTTT. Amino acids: CASSPQGASNQPQHF.

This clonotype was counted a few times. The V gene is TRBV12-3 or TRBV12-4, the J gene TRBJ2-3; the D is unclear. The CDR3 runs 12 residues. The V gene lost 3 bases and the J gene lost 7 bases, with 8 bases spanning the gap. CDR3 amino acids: CASSLAENTQYF. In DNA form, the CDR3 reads TGTGCCAGCAGTTTGGCGGAGAATACGCAGTATTTT.

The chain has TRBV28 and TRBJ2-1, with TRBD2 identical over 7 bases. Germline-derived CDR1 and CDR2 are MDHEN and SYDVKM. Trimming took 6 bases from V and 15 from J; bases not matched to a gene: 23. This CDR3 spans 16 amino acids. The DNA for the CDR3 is TGTGCCAGCAGGCTAGGACTAGACCAATCCAACCCCAAGCCGTTCTTC. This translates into CASRLGLDQSNPKPFF.

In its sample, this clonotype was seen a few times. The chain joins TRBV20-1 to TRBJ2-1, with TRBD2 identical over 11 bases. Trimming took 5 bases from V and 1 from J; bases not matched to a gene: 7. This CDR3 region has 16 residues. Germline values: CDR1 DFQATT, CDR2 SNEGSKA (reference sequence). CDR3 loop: CSAESGTSGSYNEQFF. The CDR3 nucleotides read TGCAGTGCTGAGTCTGGGACTAGCGGATCCTACAATGAGCAGTTCTTC.

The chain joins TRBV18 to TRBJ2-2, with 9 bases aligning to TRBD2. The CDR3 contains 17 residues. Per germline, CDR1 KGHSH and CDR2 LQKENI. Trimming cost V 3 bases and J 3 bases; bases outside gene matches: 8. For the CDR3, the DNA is TGTGCCAGCTCACCTATGCGGGAGGGCCAAGACACCGGGGAGCTGTTTTTT. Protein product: CASSPMREGQDTGELFF.

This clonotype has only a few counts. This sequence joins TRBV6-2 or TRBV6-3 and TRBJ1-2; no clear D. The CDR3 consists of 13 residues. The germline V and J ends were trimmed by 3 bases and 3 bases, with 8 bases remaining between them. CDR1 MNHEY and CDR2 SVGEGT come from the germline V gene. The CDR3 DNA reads TGTGCCAGCAGTTATGGAGGACACTATGGCTACACCTTC. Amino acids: CASSYGGHYGYTF.

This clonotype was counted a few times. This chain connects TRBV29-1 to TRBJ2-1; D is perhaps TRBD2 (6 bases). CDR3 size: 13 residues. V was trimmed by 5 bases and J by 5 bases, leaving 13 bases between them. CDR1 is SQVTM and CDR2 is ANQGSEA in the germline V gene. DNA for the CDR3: TGCAGCGTTTCTTCGACTAGGAACAATGAGCAGTTCTTC. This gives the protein CSVSSTRNNEQFF.

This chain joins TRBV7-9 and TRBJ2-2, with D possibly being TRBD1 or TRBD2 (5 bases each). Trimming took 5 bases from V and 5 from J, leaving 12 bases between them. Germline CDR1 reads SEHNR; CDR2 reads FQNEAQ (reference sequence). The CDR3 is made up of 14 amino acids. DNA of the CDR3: TGTGCCAGCAGCACCAGGGACGCAACCGGGGAGCTGTTTTTT. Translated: CASSTRDATGELFF. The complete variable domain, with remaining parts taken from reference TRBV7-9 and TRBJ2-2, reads DTGVSQNPRHKITKRGQNVTFRCDPISEHNRLYWYRQTLGQGPEFLTYFQNEAQLEKSRLLSDRFSAERPKGSFSTLEIQRTEQGDSAMYLCASSTRDATGELFFGEGSRLTVL.

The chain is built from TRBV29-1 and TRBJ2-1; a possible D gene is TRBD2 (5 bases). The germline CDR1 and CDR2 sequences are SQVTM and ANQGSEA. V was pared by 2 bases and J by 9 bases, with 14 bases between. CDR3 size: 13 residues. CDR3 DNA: TGCAGCGTTGAACGGGCGGCGGGCGGTGAGCAGTTCTTC. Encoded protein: CSVERAAGGEQFF.

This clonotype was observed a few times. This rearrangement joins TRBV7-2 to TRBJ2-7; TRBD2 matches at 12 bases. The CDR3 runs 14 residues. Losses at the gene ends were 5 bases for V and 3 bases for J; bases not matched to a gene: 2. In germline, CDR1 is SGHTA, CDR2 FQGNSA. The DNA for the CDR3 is TGTGCCAGCAGCATGGGACTAGCGGGCTACGAGCAGTACTTC. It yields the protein CASSMGLAGYEQYF.

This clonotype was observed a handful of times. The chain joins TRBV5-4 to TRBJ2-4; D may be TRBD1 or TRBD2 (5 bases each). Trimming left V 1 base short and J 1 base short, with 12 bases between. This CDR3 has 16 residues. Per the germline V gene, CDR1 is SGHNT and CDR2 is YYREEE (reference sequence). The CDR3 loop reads CASSLFRGEAKNIQYF. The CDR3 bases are TGTGCCAGCAGCTTGTTTAGGGGAGAGGCCAAAAACATTCAGTACTTC.

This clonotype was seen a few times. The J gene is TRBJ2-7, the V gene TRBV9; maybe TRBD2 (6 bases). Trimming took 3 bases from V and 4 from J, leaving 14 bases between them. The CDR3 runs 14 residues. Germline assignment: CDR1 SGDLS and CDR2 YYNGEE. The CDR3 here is CASSATDGGYEQYF. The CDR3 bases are TGTGCCAGCAGCGCCACAGACGGGGGATACGAGCAGTACTTC. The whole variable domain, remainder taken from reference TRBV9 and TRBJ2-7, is DSGVTQTPKHLITATGQRVTLRCSPRSGDLSVYWYQQSLDQGLQFLIQYYNGEERAKGNILERFSAQQFPDLHSELNLSSLELGDSALYFCASSATDGGYEQYFGPGTRLTVT.

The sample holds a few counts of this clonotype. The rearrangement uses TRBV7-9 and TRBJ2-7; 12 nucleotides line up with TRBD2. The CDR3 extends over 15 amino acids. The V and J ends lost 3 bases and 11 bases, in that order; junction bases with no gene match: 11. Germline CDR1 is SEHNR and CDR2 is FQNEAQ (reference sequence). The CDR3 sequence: CASSLTSGSQVVEYF. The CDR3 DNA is TGTGCCAGCAGCTTGACTAGCGGGAGCCAAGTGGTAGAGTACTTC.